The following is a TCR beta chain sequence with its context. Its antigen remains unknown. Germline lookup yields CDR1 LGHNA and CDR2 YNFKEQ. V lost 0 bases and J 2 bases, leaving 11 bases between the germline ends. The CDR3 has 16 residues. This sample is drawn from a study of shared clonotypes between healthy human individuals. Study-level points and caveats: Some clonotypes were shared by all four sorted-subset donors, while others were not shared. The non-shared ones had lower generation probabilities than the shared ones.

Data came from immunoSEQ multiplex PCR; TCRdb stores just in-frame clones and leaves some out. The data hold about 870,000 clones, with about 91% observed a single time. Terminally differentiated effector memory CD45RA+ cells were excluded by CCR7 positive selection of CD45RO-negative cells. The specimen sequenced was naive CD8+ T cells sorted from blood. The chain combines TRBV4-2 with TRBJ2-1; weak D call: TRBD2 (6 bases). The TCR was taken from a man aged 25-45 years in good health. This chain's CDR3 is CASSQDGLAPYNEQFF. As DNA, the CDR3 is TGTGCCAGCAGCCAAGATGGCCTAGCGCCCTACAATGAGCAGTTCTTC.